This TCR beta chain was sequenced in a study of neurological immune-mediated disorders (dated by TCRdb to the late 2010s). Concerning the study at large: Among the roughly 34 multiple sclerosis patients, relapsing-remitting MS was present in roughly 30 and secondary progressive MS was present in 3. The study compared peripheral blood TCR-beta repertoires of HTLV-I-associated myelopathy (HAM/TSP) patients, multiple sclerosis patients and healthy controls using UMI-based sequencing. Longitudinal samples, technical triplicates and paired sorted CD4+ and CD8+ T-cell subsets, alongside PBMC samples, were included among the approximately 98 TCR-beta libraries. Of the roughly 71 subjects in the cohort, some 15 were HAM/TSP patients, roughly 34 were multiple sclerosis patients, and roughly 20 were healthy controls.

What the work shows at the level of the full study, not this receptor alone: Expanded clones from different subjects shared no identical CDR3 amino acid sequences, which suggests that TCR-beta repertoires were private in all groups. The MS cluster was not associated with any clinical or MRI features, and the authors stated that larger cohorts are needed. TCR clonal expansion was highest in HAM/TSP patients and lowest in MS patients, with MS patients falling below even healthy controls. In phylogenetic analysis, the repertoires of 18 of 34 MS patients grouped into a cluster of related CDR3 sequences, which suggests a possible signature at the repertoire level.

For the unsorted PBMC libraries, 2 million PBMCs were stored in RNAlater at -80 degrees C until RNA extraction and were used to generate the libraries. The multiple sclerosis patients were enrolled in a US clinical protocol that used magnetic resonance imaging to evaluate disease progression. Peripheral blood underwent Ficoll-Hypaque density gradient centrifugation to isolate PBMCs, which were then cryopreserved in liquid nitrogen. The sample holds many counts of this clonotype. There is no known antigen for this receptor. Nothing much larger sits one base from this clone, and base qualities are not available. cDNA was synthesized by template-switch 5'RACE using a primer with a 10-nucleotide random unique molecular identifier that tagged each TCR transcript. Every sequencing run yielded over 170 million TCR-beta sequences covering 15-18 subjects. Total RNA was extracted with the RNeasy kit. The KAPA Real-time Library Amplification kit was used to amplify TCR-beta VDJ regions with primers for the TCR constant region and the 5'RACE anchor. Sample indexes and Illumina adaptors were added in a first PCR, after which library yield was increased in a second PCR. After Ampure bead purification, the TCR product of roughly 650 bp was size-selected on a 2% E-gel SizeSelection system. Before pooling, library quality was checked on a Bioanalyzer, concentration was measured with Qubit, and libraries were quantified with the Kapa Library Quantification kit. An Illumina HiSeq 2500 sequenced the libraries paired-end 2 x 150 bp. To increase sequence diversity, about 25-30% phiX was spiked into each library pool. On the authors' methods: The quality-filtered reads were processed with the UMI-based MiGEC pipeline, whose error correction step removed more than 80% of the raw TCR sequences. IMGT germline references were used for aligning VDJ genes, and each clonotype was defined as a unique CDR3 amino acid sequence together with its V-J genes. Clonal expansion, Shannon diversity and CDR3 relatedness (CalcPairwiseDistances, ClusterSamples) were evaluated with VDJtools, and phylogenetic trees were built with CLCbio workbench. Using coefficient-of-variation modelling across technical triplicates, the study counted a clone as expanded if it had at least 8 unique UMIs. Clones were called with MiXCR by TCRdb after fastp trimmed the public reads at Q25, and only in-frame beta chains were retained. Each entry is one CDR3 protein sequence, shown with its most common DNA and genes. The V and J calls and clone size come from TCRdb's table, not from the authors' own analysis. Recorded for this sample are 55,000 to 60,000 distinct CDR3 sequences; 3.5% of them occurred a single time. Of the sample, approximately 3.1% falls within the top ten clones.

Sample: PBMCs. This sequence originates from a woman in her twenties or thirties with multiple sclerosis.

The CDR3 region reads CASSPVRGKADTQYF. The DNA sequence reads TGTGCCAGCAGCCCTGTCCGGGGCAAGGCAGATACGCAGTATTTT. The V and J genes are TRBV11-2 and TRBJ2-3; the D gene is perhaps TRBD1 or TRBD2, each of them matching over 5 bases. Measured from the cysteine to the phenylalanine, the CDR3 is 15 residues long. Only the CDR3 part of the read is kept: 45 bases, read in frame from the first base. CDR1 and CDR2 were assigned from the germline V gene as SGHAT and FQNNGV. V and J are truncated by 5 bases and 4 bases respectively, leaving an intervening sequence of 16 bases.